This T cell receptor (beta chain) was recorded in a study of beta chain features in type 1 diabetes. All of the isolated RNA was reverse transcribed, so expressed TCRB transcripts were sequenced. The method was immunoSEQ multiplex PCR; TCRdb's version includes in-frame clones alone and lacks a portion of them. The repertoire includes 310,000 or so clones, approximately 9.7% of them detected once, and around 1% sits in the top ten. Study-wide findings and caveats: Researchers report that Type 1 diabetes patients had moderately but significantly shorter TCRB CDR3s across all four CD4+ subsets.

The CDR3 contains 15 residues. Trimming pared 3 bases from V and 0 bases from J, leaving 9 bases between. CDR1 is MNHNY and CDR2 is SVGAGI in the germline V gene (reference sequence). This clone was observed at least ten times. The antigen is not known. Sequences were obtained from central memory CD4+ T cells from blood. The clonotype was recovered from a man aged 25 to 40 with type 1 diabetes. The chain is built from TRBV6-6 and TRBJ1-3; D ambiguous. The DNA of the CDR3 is TGTGCCAGCAGTTATGTACAGTCCTCTGGAAACACCATATATTTT. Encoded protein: CASSYVQSSGNTIYF.